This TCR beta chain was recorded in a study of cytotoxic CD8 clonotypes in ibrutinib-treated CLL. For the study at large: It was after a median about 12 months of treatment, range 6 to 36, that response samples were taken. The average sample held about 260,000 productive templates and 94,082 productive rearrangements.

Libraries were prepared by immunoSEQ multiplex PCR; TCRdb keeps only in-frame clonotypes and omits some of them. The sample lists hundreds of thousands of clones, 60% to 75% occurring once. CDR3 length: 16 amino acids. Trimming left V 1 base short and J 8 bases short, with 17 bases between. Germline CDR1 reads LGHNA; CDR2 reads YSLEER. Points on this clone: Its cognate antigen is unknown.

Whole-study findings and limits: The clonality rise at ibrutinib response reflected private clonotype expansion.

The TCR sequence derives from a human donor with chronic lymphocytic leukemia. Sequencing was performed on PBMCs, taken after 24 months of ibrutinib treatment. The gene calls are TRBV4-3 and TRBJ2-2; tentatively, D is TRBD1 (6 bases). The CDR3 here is CASSQGAWGQPGELFF. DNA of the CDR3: TGCGCCAGCAGCCAAGGTGCGTGGGGACAACCAGGGGAGCTGTTTTTT.